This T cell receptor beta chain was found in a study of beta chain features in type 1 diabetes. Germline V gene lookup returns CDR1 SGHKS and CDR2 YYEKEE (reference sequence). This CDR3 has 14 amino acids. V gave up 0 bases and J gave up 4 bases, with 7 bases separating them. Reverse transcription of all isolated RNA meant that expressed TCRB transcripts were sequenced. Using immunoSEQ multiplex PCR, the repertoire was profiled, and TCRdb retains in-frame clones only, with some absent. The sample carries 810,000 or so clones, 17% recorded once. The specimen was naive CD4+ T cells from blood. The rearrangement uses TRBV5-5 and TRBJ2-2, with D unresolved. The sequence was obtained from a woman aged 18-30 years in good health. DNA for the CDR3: TGTGCCAGCAGCTTGGGGGGAACCACCGGGGAGCTGTTTTTT. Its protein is CASSLGGTTGELFF.